The 2 T cell receptor beta chains below come from one sample, sequenced in a study of T cell responses to AZD1222 COVID-19 vaccine. Clones were sequenced by immunoSEQ multiplex PCR, and TCRdb holds only the in-frame ones, with some missing. The data show 95,000 to 150,000 clones, about 85% seen once. The sample consisted of peripheral blood, taken on day 0 of AZD1222 vaccination. Receptors originate from an adult in good health.

The V call is TRBV28, the J call TRBJ1-5; D is perhaps TRBD1 (5 bases). Germline values: CDR1 MDHEN, CDR2 SYDVKM. The ends were cut back, 5 bases at V and 4 bases at J, with 18 bases in the middle. The CDR3 consists of 16 residues. The CDR3 here is CASSRPGAGRNQPQHF. As DNA, the CDR3 is TGTGCCAGCAGTCGGCCGGGCGCGGGACGAAATCAGCCCCAGCATTTT.

The J gene is TRBJ2-1, the V gene TRBV24-1; D is undetermined. The germline V gene encodes CDR1 KGHDR and CDR2 SFDVKD. The V end lost 5 bases, the J end lost 1 base, and 5 bases lay between the germline ends. The CDR3 has 13 residues. This CDR3 reads CATSGSSYNEQFF. The DNA of the CDR3 is TGTGCCACCAGTGGAAGTTCCTACAATGAGCAGTTCTTC.